A single sample gave rise to the 6 T cell receptor beta chains below, sequenced in a study of T cells in Graves' hyperthyroidism and ophthalmopathy. RNA transcripts served as the template for amplifying TCR beta CDR3 regions. A set of HTBI primers served as the primers for a first-round RT-PCR of the TCR CDR3. Via MiXCR, TCRdb re-called the multiplex PCR reads, giving one row per CDR3 protein. The sample holds roughly 520,000 distinct CDR3 sequences; roughly 25% are singletons and the top ten take about 10%. The sequenced material came from blood. These receptors came from a woman in her 30s with Graves' ophthalmopathy.

This clonotype was seen a handful of times. This chain joins TRBV19 and TRBJ1-5, with D tentatively TRBD1 (6 bases). Germline V CDR1 and CDR2: LNHDA, SQIVND (reference sequence). V lost 8 bases to trimming and J lost 3 bases, with 11 bases between them. The CDR3 totals 13 residues. The CDR3 spells CASWGGNNQPQHF. The CDR3 DNA follows: TGTGCCAGTTGGGGGGGCAACAATCAGCCCCAGCATTTT.

In this sample, this clonotype turned up many times. This chain connects TRBV7-9 to TRBJ1-1, with D unresolved. This CDR3 spans 15 amino acids. CDR1 SEHNR and CDR2 FQNEAQ come from the germline V gene (reference sequence). The V and J ends lost 2 bases and 8 bases respectively, with 18 bases between them. CDR3 bases: TGTGCCAGCAGCTTATCGATCCAGTTTCAGGCCGAAGCTTTCTTT. Amino acid sequence: CASSLSIQFQAEAFF.

This clonotype has more than one count but fewer than ten. The J gene is TRBJ2-7, the V gene TRBV6-1, with D possibly matching TRBD2 (5 bases). Between the trimmed V and J ends, which lost 6 bases and 1 base, there was a span of 13 bases. This CDR3 comprises 14 residues. Germline CDR1 and CDR2: MNHNS and SASEGT. The CDR3 bases are TGTGCCAGCAGAAAAGCGGTTCTATCCTACGAGCAGTACTTC. Its protein product is CASRKAVLSYEQYF.

The sample holds many counts of this clonotype. V usage is TRBV11-1 and J usage is TRBJ1-1, with a possible D match to TRBD1 (5 bases). Trimming removed 5 bases at V and 1 base at J, with 14 bases between. Germline values: CDR1 SGHAT, CDR2 FQDESV (reference sequence). The CDR3 covers 15 residues. The DNA of the CDR3 is TGTGCCAGCAGCGTAAGACAGCCTACGAACACTGAAGCTTTCTTT. This encodes CASSVRQPTNTEAFF.

This clonotype was counted at least ten times. The genes are TRBV20-1 and TRBJ1-5; 10 nucleotides line up with TRBD1. J lost 6 bases, V lost 3 bases, and 8 bases had no gene match. Germline assignment: CDR1 DFQATT and CDR2 SNEGSKA (reference sequence). CDR3 length: 15 residues. The CDR3 coding sequence is TGCAGTGCTAGTATAGGACAGGGGGTGTCTCAGCCCCAGCATTTT. It translates to CSASIGQGVSQPQHF.

The rearrangement uses TRBV20-1 and TRBJ2-5, with a possible D match to TRBD2 (6 bases). Trimming left V 0 bases short and J 5 bases short, with 16 bases between. Germline V gene data show CDR1 as DFQATT and CDR2 as SNEGSKA (reference sequence). The CDR3 spans 15 residues. The CDR3 DNA sequence: TGCAGTGCTAGAGATGCGGGGCCGGTAGGGGAGACCCAGTACTTC. The encoded protein is CSARDAGPVGETQYF.